The clone carrying this T cell receptor (beta chain) was seen many times. CDR3 length: 13 residues. V was pared by 1 base and J by 4 bases, with 6 bases between. CDR1 is SGHDT and CDR2 is YYEEEE in the germline V gene. Construction of the TCRbeta library involved unique molecular identifiers. TCRdb re-analysed the PCR reads in MiXCR, keeping a single row per CDR3 protein. Here the sample spans around 22,000 distinct CDR3 sequences, 9.5% to 13% being singletons. These data are taken from a study of T-cell reconstitution after alpha-beta-depleted transplantation in children. The sequences come from PBMCs from the stem cell graft donor, collected from the stem cell graft. The clonotype originates from a human donor who donated a stem cell graft to a child with chronic granulomatous disease. The chain couples TRBV5-6 to TRBJ2-1; D remains ambiguous. CDR3 loop: CASSLRAYNEQFF. DNA for the CDR3: TGTGCCAGCAGCTTGAGAGCTTACAATGAGCAGTTCTTC.